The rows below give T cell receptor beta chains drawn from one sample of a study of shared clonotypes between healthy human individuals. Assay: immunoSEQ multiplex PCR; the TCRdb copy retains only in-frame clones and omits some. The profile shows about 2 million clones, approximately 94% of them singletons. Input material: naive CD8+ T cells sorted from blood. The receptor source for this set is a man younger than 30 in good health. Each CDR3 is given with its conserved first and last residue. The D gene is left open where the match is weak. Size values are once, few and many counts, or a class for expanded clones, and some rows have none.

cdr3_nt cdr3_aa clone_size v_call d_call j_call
TGTGCCAGCACAGACAGTATCTACGAGCAGTACTTC CASTDSIYEQYF . TRBV6-1 . TRBJ2-7
TGTGCCAGCAGTTTGGGCCCTAATTCACCCCTCCACTTT CASSLGPNSPLHF . TRBV27 . TRBJ1-6
TGTGCCAGCAGCGTAGGTGGGATAAGTAATTCACCCCTCCACTTT CASSVGGISNSPLHF once TRBV9 . TRBJ1-6
TGTGCCGCCGCTGGTGAGGGGTTCACTGAAGCTTTCTTT CAAAGEGFTEAFF . TRBV6-6 . TRBJ1-1
TGTGCCAGCAGCTTGGTAGAATTCTACGAGCAGTACTTC CASSLVEFYEQYF . TRBV7-9 . TRBJ2-7
TGTGCCAGCAGTTTAGGTGGGACACTGAACACTGAAGCTTTCTTT CASSLGGTLNTEAFF . TRBV28 . TRBJ1-1
TGTGCCAGCAGTGAATGGGACAGCATAACCTACGAGCAGTACTTC CASSEWDSITYEQYF . TRBV2 TRBD1 TRBJ2-7
TGTGCCAGCAGCTTAGTATTACCTGAGACCCAGTACTTC CASSLVLPETQYF . TRBV11-2 . TRBJ2-5
TGTGCCAGCAGGTCGACAGTTAACTATGGCTACACCTTC CASRSTVNYGYTF . TRBV6-1 . TRBJ1-2
TGTGCCAGTAGCTGGGGACAGTCTTACGAGCAGTACTTC CASSWGQSYEQYF few TRBV19 TRBD1 TRBJ2-7
TGTGCCAGCAGTTTACTATCCCCTGGGGCCAACGTCCTGACTTTC CASSLLSPGANVLTF once TRBV27 . TRBJ2-6
TGCGCCAGCAGCTTGGACAGGGATGAAAAACTGTTTTTT CASSLDRDEKLFF . TRBV5-1 . TRBJ1-4
TGTGCCGGGGGGCTAGCGGGTGGATACAATGAGCAGTTCTTC CAGGLAGGYNEQFF . TRBV30 TRBD2 TRBJ2-1
TGCGCCAGCAGCTTGAACGATCCGTACTACGAGCAGTACTTC CASSLNDPYYEQYF . TRBV5-1 . TRBJ2-7
TGTGCCAGCAGTTTAGCGGACTTTGGGAACACCGGGGAGCTGTTTTTT CASSLADFGNTGELFF . TRBV28 . TRBJ2-2
TGTGCCAGCAGTGCTATGTCGGGGACCCCTTCCTACAATGAGCAGTTCTTC CASSAMSGTPSYNEQFF . TRBV2 . TRBJ2-1
TGTGCCAGCAGCTTAGGGTCGGCAGGGAGGGGCGAGCAGTACTTC CASSLGSAGRGEQYF . TRBV7-6 TRBD2 TRBJ2-7
TGTGCCAGCAGCAGGGCAACCTGGGGAGAGACCCAGTACTTC CASSRATWGETQYF . TRBV5-6 . TRBJ2-5
TGTGCCAGCAGCCCCGGCGGGGTGGGACTAGCGGGAGAGTTTTTAAATGAGCAGTTCTTC CASSPGGVGLAGEFLNEQFF . TRBV9 TRBD2 TRBJ2-1
TGCGCCAGCAGCCAAGATCCCAGAGGCGAGCAGTACTTC CASSQDPRGEQYF . TRBV4-1 . TRBJ2-7
TGTGCCAGCACGGGCGACTCCTACAATGAGCAGTTCTTC CASTGDSYNEQFF . TRBV6-1 . TRBJ2-1
TGTGCCAGCAGCCTCGAGGCAGGCGTTAACTATGGCTACACCTTC CASSLEAGVNYGYTF . TRBV7-9 . TRBJ1-2
TGTGCCAGCAGCGGCAGGGGTATGACGGACGCTGGGGCCAACGTCCTGACTTTC CASSGRGMTDAGANVLTF . TRBV5-6 . TRBJ2-6
TGTGCCAGCAGTTTGTCGGGGTGGAATGAGCAGTTCTTC CASSLSGWNEQFF . TRBV28 . TRBJ2-1
TGTGCCAGCAGCTTTTTCGGGGGAGGGACCGATGGCTACACCTTC CASSFFGGGTDGYTF . TRBV5-4 . TRBJ1-2
TGCGCCAGCAGCTGGGGACTGAACACTGAAGCTTTCTTT CASSWGLNTEAFF . TRBV5-1 . TRBJ1-1
TGTGCCAGCAGCTCCGGGACAGAGGTCGGCTACGAGCAGTACTTC CASSSGTEVGYEQYF . TRBV5-4 TRBD1 TRBJ2-7
TGCAGCGTTCTGAGGGGGTCGTACGAGCAGTACTTC CSVLRGSYEQYF . TRBV29-1 . TRBJ2-7
TGTGCCAGCAGCATGTTAGATCGCGATGGCTACACCTTC CASSMLDRDGYTF . TRBV7-8 . TRBJ1-2
TGTGCCAGCAGTATGGGACTAGCGGGAGCCTACGAGCAGTACTTC CASSMGLAGAYEQYF . TRBV27 TRBD2 TRBJ2-7
TGTGCCAGCAGTCCAACGGGGACTAGCGGGTACGAGCAGTACTTC CASSPTGTSGYEQYF . TRBV6-5 TRBD2 TRBJ2-7
TGTGCCAGCAGCGTAACACAGGGGGCCTATCAAGAGACCCAGTACTTC CASSVTQGAYQETQYF . TRBV7-9 TRBD1 TRBJ2-5
TGTGCCAGCAGCGCAGGGTTTCGATATGGCTACACCTTC CASSAGFRYGYTF . TRBV6-5 . TRBJ1-2
TGTGCCAGCAGTTTATTTAGCGGGAGTGCTTCAGATACGCAGTATTTT CASSLFSGSASDTQYF once TRBV27 TRBD2 TRBJ2-3
TGTGCCAGCAGCTTAGAAGACCCCGGATGGGGAAATTCACCCCTCCACTTT CASSLEDPGWGNSPLHF . TRBV7-6 . TRBJ1-6
TGTGCCAGCAGTTTCAGTGGGACAGGGGGAAATCAGCCCCAGCATTTT CASSFSGTGGNQPQHF . TRBV27 TRBD1 TRBJ1-5
TGTGCCAGCAGCTTAGGTGGGGGGGCGATCTACGAGCAGTACTTC CASSLGGGAIYEQYF . TRBV7-8 . TRBJ2-7
TGTGCCAGCAGTTTATTGGGGGGGACACAAGAGACCCAGTACTTC CASSLLGGTQETQYF . TRBV27 . TRBJ2-5
TGCGCCAGCAGCTCCCGTTCGGGCCTAAGCACAGATACGCAGTATTTT CASSSRSGLSTDTQYF . TRBV5-1 . TRBJ2-3
TGCAGCGTTGAGGGCCCAGGGATCGGATCCTACGAGCAGTACTTC CSVEGPGIGSYEQYF . TRBV29-1 . TRBJ2-7
TGTGCCAGCAGCTTAGGCCGGGGGGGCGCTGACACCTTC CASSLGRGGADTF . TRBV13 . TRBJ1-2